The 16 T cell receptor beta chains below all came from one sample that was sequenced in a study of PD-1 blockade in classical Hodgkin lymphoma. In every patient, relapse followed autologous stem cell transplantation, while exposure to brentuximab vedotin differed. Sequenced by immunoSEQ multiplex PCR; TCRdb stores in-frame clones only, minus some. The table lists about 110,000 clones, 80% to 90% of them singletons. Sequencing was performed on peripheral blood mononuclear cells (PBMCs), taken before the second cycle of nivolumab. The origin of the receptors is a human donor with classical Hodgkin lymphoma.

V and J are TRBV9 and TRBJ2-2; 9 nucleotides align to TRBD2. V lost 3 bases to trimming and J lost 8 bases; unmatched junction nucleotides: 5. Germline CDR1 reads SGDLS; CDR2 reads YYNGEE. There are 14 residues in the CDR3. CDR3 bases: TGTGCCAGCAGCGCCGGGACTAGCTTGGGGGAGCTGTTTTTT. Protein: CASSAGTSLGELFF.

This clone is a singleton in its sample. The gene calls are TRBV6-1 and TRBJ2-1; no definite D call. There are 13 residues in the CDR3. Germline-derived CDR1 and CDR2 are MNHNS and SASEGT. V lost 0 bases, J lost 6 bases, and 6 bases lay in between. The CDR3 coding sequence is TGTGCCAGCAGTGAAGCTCCAATCAATGAGCAGTTCTTC. This gives the protein CASSEAPINEQFF.

This chain links TRBV7-6 with TRBJ2-7; D is ambiguous. From germline, CDR1 is SGHVS and CDR2 FNYEAQ. V was cut by 5 bases and J by 1 base, with 15 bases left in between. The length of the CDR3 is 15 residues. CDR3 DNA: TGTGCCAGCAGCCCAGACACTAACCCATCCTACGAGCAGTACTTC. As protein: CASSPDTNPSYEQYF.

A single count supports this clone. As DNA, the CDR3 is TGTGCCAGCAAGGGGTTTTGGGGGCCCACCGGGGAGCTGTTTTTT. It yields the protein CASKGFWGPTGELFF. The chain carries TRBV5-5 and TRBJ2-2; TRBD1 might be the D (6 bases). The germline V and J ends were trimmed by 6 bases and 4 bases, with 16 bases remaining between them. Per the germline V gene, CDR1 is SGHKS and CDR2 is YYEKEE (reference sequence). The CDR3 loop spans 15 amino acids.

The V call is TRBV27, the J call TRBJ1-2; 8 bases are shared with TRBD1. The V and J ends lost 2 bases and 4 bases, in that order; junction bases with no gene match: 6. The CDR3 is 15 amino acids. Germline V lookup: CDR1 MNHEY, CDR2 SMNVEV (reference sequence). The CDR3 region is CASSLRTGFGYGYTF. For the CDR3, the DNA is TGTGCCAGCAGTTTAAGGACAGGGTTCGGCTATGGCTACACCTTC.

The rearrangement uses TRBV19 and TRBJ1-5; maybe TRBD1 (6 bases). This CDR3 spans 14 amino acids. CDR1 and CDR2 from the germline V gene are LNHDA and SQIVND (reference sequence). The V end was cut by 5 bases, the J end by 2 bases, with 10 bases between. The CDR3 region has the DNA TGTGCCAGTAGTTCAGGGGCGCGCAATCAGCCCCAGCATTTT. This gives the protein CASSSGARNQPQHF.

The chain links TRBV5-1 to TRBJ2-7; 16 positions match TRBD2. After removal of 8 bases from V and 7 bases from J, the junction contained 12 bases not matched to a gene. The CDR3 is 16 amino acids. In germline, CDR1 is SGHRS, CDR2 YFSETQ. CDR3 in DNA: TGCGCCAGAAACGGGACTAGCGGGAGGGCCCGGGGGGAGCAGTACTTC. Translating gives CARNGTSGRARGEQYF.

This chain connects TRBV27 to TRBJ2-3, with 8 bases identical to TRBD2. CDR3 length equals 15 residues. V was pared by 10 bases and J by 4 bases, with 13 bases of the junction left unmatched. Germline V gene sequence: CDR1 MNHEY, CDR2 SMNVEV (reference sequence). The CDR3 DNA is TGTGCCACCGCGGGGGGAGGGACCCTTCCAGATACGCAGTATTTT. Translation: CATAGGGTLPDTQYF.

The chain carries TRBV5-1 and TRBJ1-1, with D unclear. Germline loops: CDR1 SGHRS, CDR2 YFSETQ. V lost 3 bases to trimming and J lost 4 bases, with 16 bases between them. This CDR3 is built from 15 residues. CDR3 loop: CASSYNIVGGTEAFF. CDR3 sequence (DNA): TGCGCCAGCAGCTATAACATAGTAGGTGGCACTGAAGCTTTCTTT.

The genes are TRBV11-2 and TRBJ1-4, with D unresolved. V lost 6 bases and J lost 0, with 11 bases in between. This CDR3 comprises 15 residues. Germline V CDR1 and CDR2: SGHAT, FQNNGV. CDR3 sequence: CASRVAGTTNEKLFF. The CDR3 DNA sequence: TGTGCCAGCAGGGTGGCCGGGACAACTAATGAAAAACTGTTTTTT.

V and J are TRBV27 and TRBJ2-3; D call uncertain. The germline V and J ends were trimmed by 5 bases and 1 base, with 10 bases remaining between them. This CDR3 spans 14 amino acids. CDR1 MNHEY and CDR2 SMNVEV come from the germline V gene (reference sequence). The CDR3 region has the DNA TGTGCCAGCAGTCCCCAGAGAGGCACAGATACGCAGTATTTT. This codes for CASSPQRGTDTQYF.

The rearrangement links TRBV5-6 to TRBJ1-2, with 10 bases matching TRBD1. Unmatched junction bases numbered 4, after V lost 3 bases and J lost 8 bases. CDR3 length: 13 residues. Germline V gives CDR1 SGHDT, CDR2 YYEEEE. CDR3 in amino acids: CASSSTGGRGYTF. In DNA, the CDR3 is TGTGCCAGCAGCTCGACAGGGGGCAGGGGCTACACCTTC.

The chain employs TRBV7-2 and TRBJ2-5, with 10 positions matching TRBD1. J lost 4 bases, V lost 5 bases, and 4 bases had no gene match. This CDR3 contains 14 residues. Germline CDR1 SGHTA, CDR2 FQGNSA. Here the CDR3 DNA reads TGTGCCAGCAGCCCCGGGACAGGGGTAGAGACCCAGTACTTC. This codes for CASSPGTGVETQYF.

This chain joins TRBV5-1 and TRBJ2-3, with D perhaps TRBD2 (5 bases). This CDR3 is 15 amino acids long. CDR1 is SGHRS, CDR2 YFSETQ, per germline. The germline V and J ends were trimmed by 4 bases and 1 base, with 13 bases remaining between them. The CDR3 here is CASSLVSGGTDTQYF. The CDR3 DNA reads as TGCGCCAGCAGCCTCGTGAGCGGAGGCACAGATACGCAGTATTTT.

This sequence joins TRBV29-1 and TRBJ2-5, with D possibly matching TRBD1 (6 bases). V lost 3 bases, J lost 5 bases, and 19 bases lay in between. The CDR3 contains 15 residues. The germline gives CDR1 SQVTM, CDR2 ANQGSEA. This CDR3 reads CSVDGTPPRGETQYF. CDR3 coding DNA: TGCAGCGTTGACGGGACACCGCCCCGTGGGGAGACCCAGTACTTC.

The chain employs TRBV2 and TRBJ1-2; no clear D gene. This CDR3 is 14 amino acids long. V lost 4 bases and J lost 0, with 9 bases in between. The germline V gene encodes CDR1 SNHLY and CDR2 FYNNEI. This CDR3 reads CASSVGFSNYGYTF. In DNA, the CDR3 is TGTGCCAGCAGTGTCGGGTTTTCTAACTATGGCTACACCTTC.